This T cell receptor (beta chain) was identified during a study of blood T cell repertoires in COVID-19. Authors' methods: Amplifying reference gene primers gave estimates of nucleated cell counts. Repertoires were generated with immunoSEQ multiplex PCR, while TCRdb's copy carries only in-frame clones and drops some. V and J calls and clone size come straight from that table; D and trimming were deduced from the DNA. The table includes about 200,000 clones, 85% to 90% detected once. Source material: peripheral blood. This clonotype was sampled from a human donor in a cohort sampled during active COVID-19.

The CDR3 sequence is CASSNVAGGPYGEQFF. The CDR3 DNA sequence: TGCGCCAGCAGCAACGTAGCGGGGGGGCCCTACGGTGAGCAGTTCTTC. The chain employs TRBV5-1 and TRBJ2-1; 11 bases are a match to TRBD2. V shed 4 bases, J shed 9 bases, and the junction held 12 bases outside the gene matches. The length of the CDR3 is 16 residues. Looked up from germline, CDR1 is SGHRS and CDR2 is YFSETQ.